Only a few counts were recorded for the clone carrying this TCR beta chain. Its antigen is not identified. This specimen belongs to a study of CD8 T cells in ankylosing spondylitis. Points from the study as a whole: Before this, some motif variants had been reported in reactive arthritis synovial fluid and blood. A TCR beta motif of 8 or 9 highly homologous variants appeared characteristic of ankylosing spondylitis blood.

Germline trimming cut 2 bases from V and 10 bases from J; bases unmatched to any gene: 3. The V gene's germline CDR1 is MNHNY and CDR2 SVGAGI (reference sequence). CDR3 size: 13 residues. As the method for making TCR beta libraries, quantitative 5'-RACE with molecular barcodes was used. A single record per CDR3 protein comes from TCRdb applying MiXCR to the 5' RACE reads. The data show around 890,000 distinct CDR3 sequences, 10% to 15% seen once. Sequencing used blood, either unsorted or a sorted T cell fraction (not recorded which). The V call is TRBV6-6, the J call TRBJ1-4, with TRBD1 identical over 8 bases. The TCR comes from a male donor with ankylosing spondylitis. The DNA of the CDR3 is TGTGCCAGCAGTTACACAGGGGGGGCAAAACTGTTTTTT. Translating it yields CASSYTGGAKLFF.